The clone carrying this TCR beta chain was counted only a few times. The data belong to a study of T cells in Graves' hyperthyroidism and ophthalmopathy. Regions amplified from RNA transcripts were the TCR beta CDR3 regions. The TCR CDR3 was amplified in a first-round RT-PCR using the HTBI primer set. TCRdb ran MiXCR on the multiplex PCR reads and lists one entry per CDR3 protein. The table shows hundreds of thousands of distinct CDR3 sequences, with 14% occurring only once. The germline gives CDR1 MNHNY, CDR2 SVGAGI (reference sequence). Losses at the gene ends were 2 bases for V and 4 bases for J; bases not matched to a gene: 21. This CDR3 comprises 23 residues.

The sequencing sample was made of blood. The chain combines TRBV6-6 with TRBJ2-1, with 15 bases aligning to TRBD2. This sequence was found in a young woman with Graves' hyperthyroidism. CDR3 protein: CASSYTPPGLAGGHDWGYNEQFF. DNA for the CDR3: TGTGCCAGCAGTTACACCCCCCCGGGACTAGCGGGAGGACATGATTGGGGATACAATGAGCAGTTCTTC.